The sequence of this T cell receptor beta chain was determined in a study of glioma-infiltrating T cells. This clonotype was seen many times. TCR alpha and beta CDR3 regions were amplified from RNA using iRepertoire nested multiplex PCR. Input was about 85-450 ng of tissue mRNA or PBMC total RNA. MiXCR, applied by TCRdb to the multiplex PCR reads, yields one record per CDR3 protein. The sample includes tens of thousands of distinct CDR3 sequences, about 40% of them seen just once. CDR3 size: 15 residues. Germline V lookup: CDR1 DFQATT, CDR2 SNEGSKA (reference sequence). The V end was cut by 6 bases, the J end by 0 bases, with 12 bases between.

Sequencing was performed on glioma tissue, nonneoplastic brain tissue, or PBMCs (not recorded which). The TCR comes from a human donor with low-grade glioma or glioblastoma, undergoing nonglioma brain surgery, or in good health (not recorded which). The J gene is TRBJ1-6, the V gene TRBV20-1; D is undetermined. CDR3: CSAFTPSSYNSPLHF. The CDR3 nucleotides read TGCAGTGCCTTCACCCCAAGCTCCTATAATTCACCCCTCCACTTT.